This TCR beta chain was found in a study of shared clonotypes between healthy human individuals. Across the study: The plates for each donor numbered three CD4 naive, three CD4 memory, two CD8 naive and one CD8 memory.

CDR3 length equals 13 residues. With 8 bases removed from V and 5 bases from J, the gap between germline ends came to 14 bases. Germline CDR1 is WNHNN and CDR2 is SYGVQD (reference sequence). Data came from immunoSEQ multiplex PCR; TCRdb stores just in-frame clones and leaves some out. The sample shows about 1.5 million clones, 95% to 99% of them seen only once. On this clone: The target antigen is unknown.

Study-wide results and limits: For naive CD4 cells, roughly 5% of clonotypes were shared across a handful of donors. Naive subsets generally exceeded memory subsets in estimated richness. The study found lower generation probabilities in non-shared clonotypes than in those shared by all four donors.

The sample comprised naive CD4+ T cells sorted from blood. Subset noted: CD45RA+ positively selected. This receptor was obtained from a man aged 25 to 40 in good health. The genes are TRBV10-1 and TRBJ2-3, with TRBD2 as a possible D gene (6 bases). In DNA, the CDR3 is TGCGCCAGCCAACGGGACTTAATAGATACGCAGTATTTT. Translated: CASQRDLIDTQYF.